This T cell receptor (beta chain) was profiled in a study of shared clonotypes between healthy human individuals. On the study more broadly: Three men and a couple of women, aged 18 to 49, were donors. Overall study results and limits: Represented diversity (both genetic and exposure-history) was limited by the small number of donors. Naive CD4 clonotypes overlapped across a handful of donors at approximately 4.5%.

The CDR3 spans 15 residues. V was trimmed by 5 bases and J by 0 bases, leaving 13 bases between them. Germline-derived CDR1 and CDR2 are MNHEY and SMNVEV (reference sequence). Regarding this clone: Its specificity is not known.

In the original workflow: ImmunoSEQ output lacked quality scores and full-length reads, limiting matched filtering. The method was immunoSEQ multiplex PCR; TCRdb's version includes in-frame clones alone and lacks a portion of them. V, J and clone size derive from that table, while D and trimming were established from the DNA sequence. The sample shows roughly 2 million clones, approximately 95% of them seen only once. This chain links TRBV27 with TRBJ2-5; possibly TRBD2 for D (6 bases). Sequencing input: naive CD4+ T cells sorted from blood. This sample's subset: CD45RA+ positively selected. The clonotype comes from a man between 18 and 29 years old in good health. For the CDR3, the DNA is TGTGCCAGCAGTCCGGGACTCCAGTACCAAGAGACCCAGTACTTC. It yields the protein CASSPGLQYQETQYF.